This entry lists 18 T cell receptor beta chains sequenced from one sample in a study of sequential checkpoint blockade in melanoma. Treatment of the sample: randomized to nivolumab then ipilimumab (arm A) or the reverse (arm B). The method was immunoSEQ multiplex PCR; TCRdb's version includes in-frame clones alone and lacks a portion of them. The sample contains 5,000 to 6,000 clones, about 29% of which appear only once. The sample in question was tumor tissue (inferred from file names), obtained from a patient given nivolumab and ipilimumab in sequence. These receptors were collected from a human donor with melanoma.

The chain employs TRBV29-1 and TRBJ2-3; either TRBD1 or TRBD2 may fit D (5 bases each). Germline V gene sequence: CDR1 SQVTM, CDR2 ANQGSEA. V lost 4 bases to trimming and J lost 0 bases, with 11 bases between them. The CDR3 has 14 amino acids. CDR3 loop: CSVGGGSSTDTQYF. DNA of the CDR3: TGCAGCGTTGGTGGGGGTTCTAGCACAGATACGCAGTATTTT.

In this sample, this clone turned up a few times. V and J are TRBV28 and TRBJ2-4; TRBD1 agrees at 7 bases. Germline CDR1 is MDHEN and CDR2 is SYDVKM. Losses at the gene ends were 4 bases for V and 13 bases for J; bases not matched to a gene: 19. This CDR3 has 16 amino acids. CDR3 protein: CASSSLYRGLFLPQYF. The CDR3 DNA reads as TGTGCCAGCAGTTCCCTTTACAGGGGCCTATTCTTACCCCAGTACTTC.

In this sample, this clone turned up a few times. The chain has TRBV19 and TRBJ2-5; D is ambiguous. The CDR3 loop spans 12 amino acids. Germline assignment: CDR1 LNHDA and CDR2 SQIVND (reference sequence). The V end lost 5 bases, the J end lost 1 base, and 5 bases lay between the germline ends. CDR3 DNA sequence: TGTGCCAGTAGTTTCAGCCAAGAGACCCAGTACTTC. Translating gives CASSFSQETQYF. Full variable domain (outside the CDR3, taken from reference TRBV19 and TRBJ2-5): DGGITQSPKYLFRKEGQNVTLSCEQNLNHDAMYWYRQDPGQGLRLIYYSQIVNDFQKGDIAEGYSVSREKKESFPLTVTSAQKNPTAFYLCASSFSQETQYFGPGTRLLVL.

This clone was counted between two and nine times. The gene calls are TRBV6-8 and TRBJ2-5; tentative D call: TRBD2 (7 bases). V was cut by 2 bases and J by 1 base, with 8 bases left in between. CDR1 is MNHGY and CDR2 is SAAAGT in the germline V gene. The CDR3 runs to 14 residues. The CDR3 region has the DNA TGTGCCAGCAGTTACGCGGGGGCCCAAGAGACCCAGTACTTC. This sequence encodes CASSYAGAQETQYF.

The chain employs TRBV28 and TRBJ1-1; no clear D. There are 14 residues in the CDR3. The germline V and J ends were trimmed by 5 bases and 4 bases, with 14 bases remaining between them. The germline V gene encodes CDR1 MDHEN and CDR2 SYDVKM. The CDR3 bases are TGTGCCAGCAGTCTCCCCCCTTATGGCACTGAAGCTTTCTTT. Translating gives CASSLPPYGTEAFF.

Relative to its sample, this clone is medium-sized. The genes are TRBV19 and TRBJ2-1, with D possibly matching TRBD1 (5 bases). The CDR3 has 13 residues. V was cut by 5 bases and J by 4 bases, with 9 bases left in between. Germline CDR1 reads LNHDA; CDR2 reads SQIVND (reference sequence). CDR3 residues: CASSGTGYNEQFF. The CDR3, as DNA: TGTGCCAGTAGTGGAACAGGATACAATGAGCAGTTCTTC.

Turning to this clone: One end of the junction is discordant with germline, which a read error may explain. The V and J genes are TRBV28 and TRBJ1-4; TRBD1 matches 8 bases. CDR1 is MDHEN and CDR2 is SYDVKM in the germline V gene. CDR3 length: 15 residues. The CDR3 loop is CASSRIQGVHEKLFF. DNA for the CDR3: TGTGCCAGCAGTCGCATACAGGGGGTTCATGAGAAACTGTTTTTT.

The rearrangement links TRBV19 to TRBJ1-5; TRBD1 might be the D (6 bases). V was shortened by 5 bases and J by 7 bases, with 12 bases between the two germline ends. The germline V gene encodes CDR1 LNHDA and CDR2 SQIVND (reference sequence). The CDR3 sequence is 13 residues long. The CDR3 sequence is CASSPGVWQPQHF. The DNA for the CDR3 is TGTGCCAGTAGTCCAGGGGTCTGGCAGCCCCAGCATTTT.

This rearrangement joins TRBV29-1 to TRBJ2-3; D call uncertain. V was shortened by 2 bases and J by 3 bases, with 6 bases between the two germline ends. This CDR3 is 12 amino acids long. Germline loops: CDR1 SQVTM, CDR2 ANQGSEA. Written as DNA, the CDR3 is TGCAGCGTTGAAAGGTCGACAGATACGCAGTATTTT. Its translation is CSVERSTDTQYF.

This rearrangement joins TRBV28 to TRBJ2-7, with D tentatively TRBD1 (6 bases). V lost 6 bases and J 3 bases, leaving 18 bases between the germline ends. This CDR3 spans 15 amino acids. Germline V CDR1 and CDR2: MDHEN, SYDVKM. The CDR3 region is CASSDTGNPNYEQYF. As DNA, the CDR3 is TGTGCCAGCAGCGACACAGGGAATCCAAACTACGAGCAGTACTTC. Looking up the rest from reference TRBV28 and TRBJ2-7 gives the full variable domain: DVKVTQSSRYLVKRTGEKVFLECVQDMDHENMFWYRQDPGLGLRLIYFSYDVKMKEKGDIPEGYSVSREKKERFSLILESASTNQTSMYLCASSDTGNPNYEQYFGPGTRLTVT.

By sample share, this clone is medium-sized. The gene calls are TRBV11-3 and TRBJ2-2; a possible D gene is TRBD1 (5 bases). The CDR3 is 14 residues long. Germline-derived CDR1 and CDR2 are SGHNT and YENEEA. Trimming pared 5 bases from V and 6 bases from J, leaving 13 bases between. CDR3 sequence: CASSVVQGPGELFF. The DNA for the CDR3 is TGTGCCAGCAGCGTTGTCCAGGGTCCCGGGGAGCTGTTTTTT.

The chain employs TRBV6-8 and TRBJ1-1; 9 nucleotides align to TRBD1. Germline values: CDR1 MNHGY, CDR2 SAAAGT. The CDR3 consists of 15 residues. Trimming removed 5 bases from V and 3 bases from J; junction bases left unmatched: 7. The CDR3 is CASSLSGTGYTEAFF. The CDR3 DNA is TGTGCCAGCAGTCTCTCCGGGACAGGGTACACTGAAGCTTTCTTT.

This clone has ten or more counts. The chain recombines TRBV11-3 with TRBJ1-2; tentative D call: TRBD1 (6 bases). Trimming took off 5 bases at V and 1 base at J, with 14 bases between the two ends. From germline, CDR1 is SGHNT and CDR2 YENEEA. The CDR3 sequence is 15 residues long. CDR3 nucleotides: TGTGCCAGCAGCCAAGGGGACATAATTAACTATGGCTACACCTTC. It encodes CASSQGDIINYGYTF.

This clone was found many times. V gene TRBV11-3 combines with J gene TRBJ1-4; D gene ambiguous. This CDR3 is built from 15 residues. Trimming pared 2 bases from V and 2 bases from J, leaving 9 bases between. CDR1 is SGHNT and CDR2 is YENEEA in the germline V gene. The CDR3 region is CASSLSQATNEKLFF. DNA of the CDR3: TGTGCCAGCAGCTTAAGTCAGGCTACTAATGAAAAACTGTTTTTT.

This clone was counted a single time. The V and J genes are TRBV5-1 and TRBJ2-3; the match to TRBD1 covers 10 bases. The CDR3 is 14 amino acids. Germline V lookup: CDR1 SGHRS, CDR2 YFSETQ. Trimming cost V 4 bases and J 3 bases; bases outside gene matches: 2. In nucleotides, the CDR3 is TGCGCCAGCAGCCCGGGACAGGGGACAGATACGCAGTATTTT. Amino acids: CASSPGQGTDTQYF. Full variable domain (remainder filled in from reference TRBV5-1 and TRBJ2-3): KAGVTQTPRYLIKTRGQQVTLSCSPISGHRSVSWYQQTPGQGLQFLFEYFSETQRNKGNFPGRFSGRQFSNSRSEMNVSTLELGDSALYLCASSPGQGTDTQYFGPGTRLTVL.

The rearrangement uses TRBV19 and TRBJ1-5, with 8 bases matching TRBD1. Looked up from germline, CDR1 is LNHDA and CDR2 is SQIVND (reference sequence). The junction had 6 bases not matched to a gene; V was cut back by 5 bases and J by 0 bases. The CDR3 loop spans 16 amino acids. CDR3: CASSVDRGLSNQPQHF. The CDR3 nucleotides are TGTGCCAGTAGTGTCGACAGGGGACTTAGCAATCAGCCCCAGCATTTT.

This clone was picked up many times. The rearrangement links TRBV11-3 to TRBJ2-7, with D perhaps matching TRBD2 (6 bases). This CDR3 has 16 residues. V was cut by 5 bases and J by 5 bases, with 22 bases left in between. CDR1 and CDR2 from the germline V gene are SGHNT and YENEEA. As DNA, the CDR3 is TGTGCCAGCAGCCCTGGGGGAGGCAACGATCTCCACGAGCAGTACTTC. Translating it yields CASSPGGGNDLHEQYF.

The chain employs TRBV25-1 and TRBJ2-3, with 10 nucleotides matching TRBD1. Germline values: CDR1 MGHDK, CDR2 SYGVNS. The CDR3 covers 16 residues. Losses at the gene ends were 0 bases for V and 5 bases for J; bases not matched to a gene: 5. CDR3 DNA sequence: TGTGCCAGCAGTGAATACGGGACAGGGGTTGTAGATACGCAGTATTTT. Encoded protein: CASSEYGTGVVDTQYF.